What follows is one TCR beta chain and its context. What this receptor recognizes is not known. One base away there is no much larger clone; base qualities are not given. This sample was taken from a study of T cells in Graves' hyperthyroidism and ophthalmopathy (dated by TCRdb to 2018 to 2020). Concerning the study at large: Peripheral blood was collected at initial diagnosis, before any treatment. Following sampling, methimazole starting at 30 mg daily was given to hyperthyroidism patients, and high-dose intravenous methylprednisolone was given to ophthalmopathy patients. Whether ophthalmopathy could be predicted prospectively was tested in an independent validation cohort made up of roughly 19 hyperthyroidism patients plus 17 patients who later progressed to ophthalmopathy. To identify distinguishing TCR V-J signatures, a discovery cohort of around 100 patients was used, comprising 43 with Graves' ophthalmopathy and under 60 with stable Graves' hyperthyroidism. The roughly 91 discovery patients were randomly divided into training and test sets at a 7:3 ratio. TCR Vbeta CDR3 sequencing of around 130 peripheral blood samples (about 45 ophthalmopathy, 75 to 85 hyperthyroidism and some 17 progressor patients) is reported in the paper. In about 6 Graves' hyperthyroidism patients, the study also compared T-cell repertoires from thyroid tissue with T-cell repertoires from blood. Broader findings and caveats from the paper: Most expanded thyroid clonotypes (frequency above 0.001) were also found in blood, which suggests that blood repertoires may mirror thyroid immune responses. A 13 V-J signature model separated ophthalmopathy from stable hyperthyroidism, with about 90% sensitivity and 81.08% specificity in cross-validation and 80%/75% in testing. In validation, progression to ophthalmopathy was predicted by the model with roughly 69% sensitivity and just over 72% specificity, a median of roughly six months before onset. No statistical method was used to set the sample size in advance, and investigators knew the group allocation.

From the germline V gene, CDR1 is SGHRS and CDR2 is YFSETQ. V is cut back by 0 bases and J by 10 bases, with 5 bases in the junction unmatched. The CDR3 spans 15 residues, from the cysteine through the phenylalanine. The retained sequence is limited to the CDR3, 45 bases, with the frame set at the first base. The hyperthyroidism patients were between 18 and 65 years old and newly diagnosed, with a disease duration of less than 2 months. Any patient with an uncontrolled infection, another autoimmune disease, pregnancy or lactation was excluded. Diagnoses were based on clinical symptoms, serum thyroxine and TRAb, thyroid ultrasound and orbital computed tomography. Blood from progressor patients was collected at the time of first diagnosis with hyperthyroidism, before any ophthalmopathy symptoms had appeared. PBMCs were separated from roughly 10 ml of fresh peripheral blood using Ficoll-Paque density gradient centrifugation. Progressor patients were defined as those initially diagnosed with Graves' hyperthyroidism in whom ophthalmopathy developed during follow-up. Trizol reagent was used to extract total RNA, and RNA quality was then checked on an Agilent 2100 Bioanalyzer.

The TCR beta CDR3 regions were amplified from RNA transcripts. A first-round RT-PCR of the TCR CDR3 used the HTBI primer set with the Qiagen OneStep RT-PCR kit. Libraries were constructed in a second round of multiplex PCR, after which size selection and purification were carried out. Sequencing of the libraries was done on an Illumina HiSeq2000 using paired-end 100 bp reads. For the original study's pipeline: SOAPnuke was used to process the raw data, removing reads that contained adapters or uncalled bases, had a mean Phred below 15, or lacked an exact match to the constant primer or identifier. COPE v1.2.5 was used to merge the high-quality paired reads, and each unique nucleotide sequence was defined as a clonotype. Clonotypes were aligned to IMGT TRBV, TRBD and TRBJ reference segments using MiTCR v1.1. Only V-J combinations with frequency above 0.0001, covering about 99% of repertoires, were analysed. A TCS score was defined as the ratio between F50 (clonal expansion) and ExV (chaos), using BLOSUM62-based TCRdist between CDR3 peptides within each V-J. Welch's t-statistics and random forest reduced around 520 V-J features to about 13, which were used in a naive Bayes classifier (R e1071). Clones were called with MiXCR by TCRdb after fastp trimmed the public reads at Q25, and only in-frame beta chains were retained. Rows with a matching CDR3 protein are joined into one entry that keeps the most common DNA and genes. The V and J calls follow TCRdb's processing rather than the paper's. The sample has more than 550,000 distinct CDR3 sequences on record, around 20% of them singletons. The ten largest clones capture approximately 15% of the sample.

The clonotype comes from a woman aged 45-60 years with Graves' hyperthyroidism that later progressed to Graves' ophthalmopathy. The sequence joins TRBV5-1 to TRBJ1-6, with 9 bases matching TRBD1. Source material: blood. The CDR3 in this case is CASSLEDRGRSPLHF. Read as DNA, the sequence is TGCGCCAGCAGCTTGGAGGACAGGGGTAGATCACCCCTCCACTTT. The CDR3, completed at both ends by the reference TRBV5-1 and TRBJ1-6 genes, gives the full variable domain KAGVTQTPRYLIKTRGQQVTLSCSPISGHRSVSWYQQTPGQGLQFLFEYFSETQRNKGNFPGRFSGRQFSNSRSEMNVSTLELGDSALYLCASSLEDRGRSPLHFGNGTRLTVT.